This T cell receptor beta chain was sequenced in a study of long-term antiretroviral therapy in people with HIV. The CDR3 loop spans 14 amino acids. Trimming took 3 bases from V and 6 from J, leaving 15 bases between them. Germline assignment: CDR1 SGHRS and CDR2 YFSETQ. At survey level, the immunoSEQ assay was run in its v3.0 version. Here immunoSEQ multiplex PCR was the method, and the copy in TCRdb shows in-frame clones only, minus some. The sample lists 16,000 or so clones; 77% were seen once. The receptor was derived from a man aged 40-55 years with HIV. The rearrangement links TRBV5-1 to TRBJ1-1; D may be TRBD1 (5 bases). The source material was unsorted PBMCs, sampled 2.1 years after starting antiretroviral therapy. The chain's CDR3 is CASSSGPLGAEAFF. The DNA of the CDR3 is TGCGCCAGCAGCTCAGGGCCCCTTGGTGCTGAAGCTTTCTTT.